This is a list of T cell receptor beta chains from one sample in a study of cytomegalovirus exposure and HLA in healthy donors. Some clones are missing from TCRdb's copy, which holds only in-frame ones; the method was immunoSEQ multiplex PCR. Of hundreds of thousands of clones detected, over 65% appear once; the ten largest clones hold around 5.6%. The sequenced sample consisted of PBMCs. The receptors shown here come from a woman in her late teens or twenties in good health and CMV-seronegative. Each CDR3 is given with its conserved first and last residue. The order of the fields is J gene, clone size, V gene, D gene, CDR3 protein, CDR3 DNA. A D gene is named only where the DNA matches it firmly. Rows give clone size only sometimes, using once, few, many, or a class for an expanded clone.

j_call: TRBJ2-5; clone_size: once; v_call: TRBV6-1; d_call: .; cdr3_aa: CASRDRQETQYF; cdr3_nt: TGTGCCAGCAGGGACAGACAAGAGACCCAGTACTTC
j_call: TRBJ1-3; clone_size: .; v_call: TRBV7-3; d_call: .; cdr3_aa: CASSLTGGSGNTIYF; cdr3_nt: TGTGCCAGCAGTTTGACGGGGGGCTCTGGAAACACCATATATTTT
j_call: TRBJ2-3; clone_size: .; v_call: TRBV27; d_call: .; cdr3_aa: CASSLSPLADTQYF; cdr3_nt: TGTGCCAGCAGTTTATCTCCCCTGGCAGATACGCAGTATTTT
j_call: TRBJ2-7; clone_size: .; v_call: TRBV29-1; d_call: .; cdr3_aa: CSVEMQGTTRYEQYF; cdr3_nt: TGCAGCGTTGAAATGCAGGGAACCACCAGGTACGAGCAGTACTTC
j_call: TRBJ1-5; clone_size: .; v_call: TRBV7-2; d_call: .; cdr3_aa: CASSELQGRQHF; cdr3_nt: TGTGCCAGCAGCGAATTACAGGGCCGCCAGCATTTT
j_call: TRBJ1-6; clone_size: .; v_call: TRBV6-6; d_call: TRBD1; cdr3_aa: CASRPQGEAPLHF; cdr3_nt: TGTGCCAGCAGGCCTCAGGGGGAGGCACCCCTCCACTTT
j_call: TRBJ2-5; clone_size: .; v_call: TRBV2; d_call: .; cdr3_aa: CASSEAKGIPGAQYF; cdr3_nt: TGTGCCAGCAGTGAAGCAAAGGGGATTCCAGGGGCCCAGTACTTC
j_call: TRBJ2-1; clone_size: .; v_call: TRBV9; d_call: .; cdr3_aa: CASSTSWRGHYNEQFF; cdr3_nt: TGTGCCAGCAGCACATCGTGGAGGGGGCACTACAATGAGCAGTTCTTC
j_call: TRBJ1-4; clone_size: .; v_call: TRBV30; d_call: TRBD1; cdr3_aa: CAWSDGTDIEKLFF; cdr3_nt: TGTGCCTGGAGTGACGGGACAGACATCGAAAAACTGTTTTTT
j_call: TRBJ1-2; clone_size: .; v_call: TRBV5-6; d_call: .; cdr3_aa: CASSLGGLVHYGYTF; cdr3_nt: TGTGCCAGCAGCTTGGGAGGGTTGGTTCACTATGGCTACACCTTC
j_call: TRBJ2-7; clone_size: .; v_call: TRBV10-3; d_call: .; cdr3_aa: CAISESGNYEQYF; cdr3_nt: TGTGCCATCAGTGAGTCTGGAAACTACGAGCAGTACTTC
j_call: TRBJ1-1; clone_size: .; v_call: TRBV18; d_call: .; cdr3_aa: CASSLYRDPDEAFF; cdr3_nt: TGTGCCAGCTCACTCTACCGGGACCCGGACGAGGCTTTCTTT
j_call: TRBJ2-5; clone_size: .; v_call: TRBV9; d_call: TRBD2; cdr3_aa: CASSPRRLAGQETQYF; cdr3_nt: TGTGCCAGCAGCCCCCGCCGGCTAGCGGGTCAAGAGACCCAGTACTTC
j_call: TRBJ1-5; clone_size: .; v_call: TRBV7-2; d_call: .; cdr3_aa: CASSLDYRGGQPQHF; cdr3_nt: TGTGCCAGCAGCTTAGATTATAGGGGAGGCCAGCCCCAGCATTTT
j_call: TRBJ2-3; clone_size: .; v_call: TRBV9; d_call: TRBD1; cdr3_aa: CASSRGGGTDTQYF; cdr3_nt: TGTGCCAGCAGTAGAGGGGGCGGCACAGATACGCAGTATTTT
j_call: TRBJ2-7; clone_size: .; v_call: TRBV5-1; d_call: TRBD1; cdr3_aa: CASSLTGQDYYEQYF; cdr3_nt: TGCGCCAGCAGCTTGACGGGACAGGACTACTACGAGCAGTACTTC
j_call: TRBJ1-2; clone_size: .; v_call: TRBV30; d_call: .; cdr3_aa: CAWKGANYGYTF; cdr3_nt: TGTGCCTGGAAGGGAGCTAACTATGGCTACACCTTC
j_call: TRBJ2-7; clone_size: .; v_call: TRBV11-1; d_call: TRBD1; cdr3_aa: CASSFVRQGIRTYEQYF; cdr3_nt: TGTGCCAGCAGCTTTGTCCGACAGGGTATTCGGACCTACGAGCAGTACTTC
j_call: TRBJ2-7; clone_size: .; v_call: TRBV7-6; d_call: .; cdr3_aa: CASSRDTTLSEQYF; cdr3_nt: TGTGCCAGCAGCCGCGACACGACGCTGAGCGAGCAGTACTTC
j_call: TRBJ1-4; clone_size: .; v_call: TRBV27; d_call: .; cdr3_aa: CASNNGGAWEKLFF; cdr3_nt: TGTGCCAGTAACAACGGGGGTGCATGGGAAAAACTGTTTTTT
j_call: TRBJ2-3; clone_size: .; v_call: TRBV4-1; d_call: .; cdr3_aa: CASSQDRGRGSTDTQYF; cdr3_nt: TGCGCCAGCAGCCAAGATAGAGGGCGGGGCAGCACAGATACGCAGTATTTT
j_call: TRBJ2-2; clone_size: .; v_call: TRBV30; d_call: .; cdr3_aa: CAWTLGLTNTGELFF; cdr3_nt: TGTGCCTGGACCTTAGGACTGACGAACACCGGGGAGCTGTTTTTT
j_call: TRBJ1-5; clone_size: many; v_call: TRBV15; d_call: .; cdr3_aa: CATSRDNQPQHF; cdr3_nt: TGTGCCACCAGCAGAGACAATCAGCCCCAGCATTTT
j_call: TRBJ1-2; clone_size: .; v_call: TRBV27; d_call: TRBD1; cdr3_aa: CASSLLYRGQGGYTF; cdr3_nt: TGTGCCAGCAGTTTATTGTATAGGGGGCAAGGTGGCTACACCTTC
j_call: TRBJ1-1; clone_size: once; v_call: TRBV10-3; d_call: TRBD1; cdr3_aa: CATRTGNTEAFF; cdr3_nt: TGTGCCACCAGGACAGGGAACACTGAAGCTTTCTTT
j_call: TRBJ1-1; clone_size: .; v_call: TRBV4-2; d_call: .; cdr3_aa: CASKGYSTTSPEAFF; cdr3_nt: TGTGCCAGCAAGGGGTACAGCACCACGTCCCCTGAAGCTTTCTTT
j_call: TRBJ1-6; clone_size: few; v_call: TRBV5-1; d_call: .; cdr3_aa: CASSHTTGSNSPLHF; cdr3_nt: TGCGCCAGCAGCCATACGACGGGCAGTAATTCACCCCTCCACTTT
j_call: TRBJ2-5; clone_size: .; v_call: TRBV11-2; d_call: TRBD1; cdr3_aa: CASSLGQNRGRGSGQYF; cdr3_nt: TGTGCCAGCAGCTTAGGCCAAAACAGGGGGCGCGGCTCTGGCCAGTACTTC
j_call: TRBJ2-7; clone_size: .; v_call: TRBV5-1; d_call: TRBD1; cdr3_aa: CASSLAGQGEGYEQYF; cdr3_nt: TGCGCCAGCAGCTTGGCTGGGCAGGGGGAAGGCTACGAGCAGTACTTC
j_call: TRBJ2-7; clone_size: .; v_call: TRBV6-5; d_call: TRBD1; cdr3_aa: CASGGTGGPYEQYF; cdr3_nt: TGTGCCAGCGGGGGGACAGGGGGCCCCTACGAGCAGTACTTC
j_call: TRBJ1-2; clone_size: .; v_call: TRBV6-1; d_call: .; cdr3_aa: CASSPTIRYGYTF; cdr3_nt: TGTGCCAGCAGTCCGACTATTCGATATGGCTACACCTTC
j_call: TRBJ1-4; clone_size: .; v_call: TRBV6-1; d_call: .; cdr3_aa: CASSGRDPYREKLFF; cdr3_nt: TGTGCCAGCAGTGGCCGGGATCCTTATCGGGAAAAACTGTTTTTT
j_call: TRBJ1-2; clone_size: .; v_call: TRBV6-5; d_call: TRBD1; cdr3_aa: CASTRGQGAPGYTF; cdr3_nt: TGTGCCAGCACCAGGGGACAGGGGGCCCCTGGCTACACCTTC
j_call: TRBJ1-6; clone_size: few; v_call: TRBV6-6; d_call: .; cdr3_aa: CASSYGDNSPLHF; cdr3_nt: TGTGCCAGCAGTTATGGAGATAATTCACCCCTCCACTTT
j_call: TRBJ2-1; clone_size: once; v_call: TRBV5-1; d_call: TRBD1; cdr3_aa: CASSLGQGTYNEQFF; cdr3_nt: TGCGCCAGCAGCCTGGGACAGGGCACCTACAATGAGCAGTTCTTC
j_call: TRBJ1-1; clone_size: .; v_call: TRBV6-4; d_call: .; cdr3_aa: CASSDGGTTEAFF; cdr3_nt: TGTGCCAGCAGTGACGGAGGGACGACTGAAGCTTTCTTT
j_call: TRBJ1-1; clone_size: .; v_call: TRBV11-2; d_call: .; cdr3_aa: CASSMGLLNTEAFF; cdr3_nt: TGTGCCAGCAGCATGGGACTGTTGAACACTGAAGCTTTCTTT
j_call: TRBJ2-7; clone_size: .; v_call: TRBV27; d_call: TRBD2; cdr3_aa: CASRSLGLSPAGGVHEQYF; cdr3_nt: TGTGCCAGCAGGTCTTTAGGCTTGTCCCCTGCGGGAGGGGTCCACGAGCAGTACTTC
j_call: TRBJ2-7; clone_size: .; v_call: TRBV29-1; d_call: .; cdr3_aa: CSVAGLSSYEQYF; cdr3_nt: TGCAGCGTCGCAGGTCTCAGCTCCTACGAGCAGTACTTC
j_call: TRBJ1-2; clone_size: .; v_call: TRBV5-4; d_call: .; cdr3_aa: CASSLAVVGDGYTF; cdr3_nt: TGTGCCAGCAGCTTGGCCGTGGTAGGGGACGGCTACACCTTC
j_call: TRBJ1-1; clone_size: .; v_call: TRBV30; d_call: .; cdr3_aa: CAWSLRVRNTEAFF; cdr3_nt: TGTGCCTGGAGTTTGAGGGTGAGGAACACTGAAGCTTTCTTT